The next 23 T cell receptor beta chains were all read from a single sample in a study of blood T cell repertoires in COVID-19. Sequenced by immunoSEQ multiplex PCR; TCRdb stores in-frame clones only, minus some. The sample lists about 74,000 clones; around 90% were seen once. The sample comprised peripheral blood. All receptors derive from an elderly woman with active or convalescent COVID-19.

This sequence joins TRBV5-4 and TRBJ1-2; TRBD1 matches 8 bases. The CDR3 has 14 amino acids. The ends lost 3 bases at V and 8 bases at J; junction bases unmatched: 9. Per germline, CDR1 SGHNT and CDR2 YYREEE (reference sequence). The CDR3 sequence is CASSSIGQGEGYTF. CDR3 coding DNA: TGTGCCAGCAGCTCTATTGGACAGGGAGAGGGCTACACCTTC.

This sequence joins TRBV15 and TRBJ1-2, with D hard to call. Germline assignment: CDR1 LNHNV and CDR2 YYDKDF (reference sequence). The CDR3 is 13 residues long. Between the trimmed V and J ends, which lost 1 base and 3 bases, there was a span of 6 bases. CDR3 DNA: TGTGCCACCAGCAGAGGGGGAGACTATGGCTACACCTTC. Translating gives CATSRGGDYGYTF.

The chain is built from TRBV14 and TRBJ2-1, with D perhaps TRBD2 (6 bases). CDR3 size: 17 residues. Germline V CDR1 and CDR2: SGHDN, FVKESK. Trimming took off 0 bases at V and 1 base at J, with 13 bases between the two ends. The CDR3 loop reads CASSQELVAASYNEQFF. The CDR3 coding sequence is TGTGCCAGCAGCCAAGAACTGGTAGCGGCGTCCTACAATGAGCAGTTCTTC. The complete variable domain, with remaining parts taken from reference TRBV14 and TRBJ2-1, reads EAGVTQFPSHSVIEKGQTVTLRCDPISGHDNLYWYRRVMGKEIKFLLHFVKESKQDESGMPNNRFLAERTGGTYSTLKVQPAELEDSGVYFCASSQELVAASYNEQFFGPGTRLTVL.

The chain carries TRBV19 and TRBJ1-2; D is possibly TRBD1 (5 bases). Germline loops: CDR1 LNHDA, CDR2 SQIVND (reference sequence). CDR3 length: 15 amino acids. Trimming removed 6 bases at V and 4 bases at J, with 18 bases between. The CDR3 loop is CASRPPGLEVYGYTF. The CDR3 DNA sequence: TGTGCCAGTAGGCCTCCGGGACTGGAGGTCTATGGCTACACCTTC.

This sequence joins TRBV11-2 and TRBJ2-1, with D uncertain. The CDR3 spans 12 residues. The germline gives CDR1 SGHAT, CDR2 FQNNGV. The V gene lost 1 base and the J gene lost 10 bases, with 8 bases spanning the gap. CDR3 protein: CASSLVGFEQFF. The DNA of the CDR3 is TGTGCCAGCAGCTTAGTGGGCTTCGAGCAGTTCTTC.

The chain is built from TRBV9 and TRBJ2-1; a possible D gene is TRBD2 (5 bases). CDR1 SGDLS and CDR2 YYNGEE come from the germline V gene. The germline V and J ends were trimmed by 0 bases and 0 bases, with 7 bases remaining between them. The CDR3 totals 15 residues. The CDR3 loop reads CASSVVDFSYNEQFF. The CDR3 nucleotides read TGTGCCAGCAGCGTAGTGGACTTCTCCTACAATGAGCAGTTCTTC. Combining the CDR3 with reference TRBV9 and TRBJ2-1 gives the whole variable domain DSGVTQTPKHLITATGQRVTLRCSPRSGDLSVYWYQQSLDQGLQFLIQYYNGEERAKGNILERFSAQQFPDLHSELNLSSLELGDSALYFCASSVVDFSYNEQFFGPGTRLTVL.

The rearrangement joins TRBV11-2 to TRBJ1-1; D is ambiguous. This CDR3 comprises 14 residues. V was pared by 1 base and J by 1 base, with 7 bases between. Germline loops: CDR1 SGHAT, CDR2 FQNNGV. The CDR3 region is CASSLGWANTEAFF. CDR3 bases: TGTGCCAGCAGCTTAGGATGGGCGAACACTGAAGCTTTCTTT.

In its sample, this clone was seen once. This sequence joins TRBV3-1 (or the pseudogene TRBV3-2) and TRBJ1-2, with 8 bases fitting TRBD1. Trimming at V came to 4 bases and at J to 2 bases, leaving 0 bases not matched to a gene. Germline V CDR1 and CDR2: LGHDT, YNNKEL (reference sequence). This CDR3 comprises 13 residues. DNA for the CDR3: TGTGCCAGCAGCCGGACAGGGAACTATGGCTACACCTTC. Its translation: CASSRTGNYGYTF.

This chain's CDR3 is CASSIDRGKVQVSPLHF. CDR3 DNA sequence: TGTGCCAGTAGTATAGACCGGGGTAAGGTACAAGTGTCACCCCTCCACTTT. The genes are TRBV19 and TRBJ1-6; D remains unclear. Germline-derived CDR1 and CDR2 are LNHDA and SQIVND (reference sequence). V dropped 0 bases and J dropped 10 bases, with 19 bases sitting between them. The length of the CDR3 is 17 residues. Supplemented by reference TRBV19 and TRBJ1-6, the full variable domain reads DGGITQSPKYLFRKEGQNVTLSCEQNLNHDAMYWYRQDPGQGLRLIYYSQIVNDFQKGDIAEGYSVSREKKESFPLTVTSAQKNPTAFYLCASSIDRGKVQVSPLHFGNGTRLTVT.

The chain couples TRBV4-1 to TRBJ2-3; D gene uncertain. The germline CDR1 and CDR2 sequences are MGHRA and YSYEKL. The CDR3 runs to 17 residues. Trimming stripped 2 bases from V and 4 bases from J, with 19 bases between. CDR3 loop: CASSQYVGTAESDTQYF. CDR3 sequence (DNA): TGCGCCAGCAGCCAATATGTGGGCACGGCCGAATCAGATACGCAGTATTTT.

V and J are TRBV18 and TRBJ1-5; the D gene is possibly TRBD1 (6 bases). The germline V and J ends were trimmed by 8 bases and 8 bases, with 16 bases remaining between them. Germline CDR1 and CDR2: KGHSH and LQKENI. The CDR3 is 13 amino acids. The CDR3 region is CASNLGQNKPQHF. The CDR3, as DNA: TGTGCCAGCAACCTCGGACAGAATAAGCCCCAGCATTTT.

The genes are TRBV6-6 and TRBJ1-2, with D maybe TRBD1 (6 bases). V was trimmed by 7 bases and J by 1 base, leaving 16 bases between them. The germline gives CDR1 MNHNY, CDR2 SVGAGI (reference sequence). This CDR3 contains 15 residues. CDR3 amino acids: CASNNRQVLNYGYTF. CDR3 DNA sequence: TGTGCCAGCAACAACCGACAGGTCCTTAACTATGGCTACACCTTC.

This sequence joins TRBV3-1 (or the pseudogene TRBV3-2) and TRBJ2-7, with 9 nucleotides matching TRBD2. Germline-derived CDR1 and CDR2 are LGHDT and YNNKEL (reference sequence). The V segment lost 0 bases and the J segment 4 bases; nucleotides outside the gene matches: 4. This CDR3 has 15 residues. The DNA for the CDR3 is TGTGCCAGCAGCCAAGATCTGAGCGGGGGGTACGAGCAGTACTTC. It translates to CASSQDLSGGYEQYF.

The V call is TRBV5-1, the J call TRBJ2-1, with TRBD2 as a possible D gene (5 bases). V dropped 0 bases and J dropped 6 bases, with 13 bases sitting between them. Per the germline V gene, CDR1 is SGHRS and CDR2 is YFSETQ. This CDR3 is 15 amino acids long. The CDR3 DNA reads as TGCGCCAGCAGCTTGGGGTCTAGCCAAGGCAATGAGCAGTTCTTC. Its protein is CASSLGSSQGNEQFF.

The CDR3 region is CASARITGDNSNQPQHF. In DNA, the CDR3 is TGTGCCAGCGCGCGAATCACAGGGGATAATAGCAATCAGCCCCAGCATTTT. The J gene is TRBJ1-5, the V gene TRBV27, with 7 bases aligning to TRBD1. Trimming took 8 bases from V and 0 from J; bases not matched to a gene: 13. The CDR3 consists of 17 residues. Germline CDR1 is MNHEY and CDR2 is SMNVEV (reference sequence).

This chain joins TRBV15 and TRBJ1-2; D perhaps matches TRBD1 (5 bases). The CDR3 is made up of 15 amino acids. With 0 bases removed from V and 4 bases from J, the gap between germline ends came to 12 bases. Germline V lookup: CDR1 LNHNV, CDR2 YYDKDF (reference sequence). CDR3 nucleotides: TGTGCCACCAGCAGAGACAGGGATTTTCGCTATGGCTACACCTTC. Its protein product is CATSRDRDFRYGYTF. Full variable domain (remainder filled in from reference TRBV15 and TRBJ1-2): DAMVIQNPRYQVTQFGKPVTLSCSQTLNHNVMYWYQQKSSQAPKLLFHYYDKDFNNEADTPDNFQSRRPNTSFCFLDIRSPGLGDTAMYLCATSRDRDFRYGYTFGSGTRLTVV.

The chain recombines TRBV27 with TRBJ2-5, with D perhaps TRBD2 (5 bases). Germline CDR1 reads MNHEY; CDR2 reads SMNVEV (reference sequence). V gave up 3 bases and J gave up 5 bases, with 10 bases separating them. The CDR3 spans 13 residues. The CDR3 here is CASSFTGLETQYF. For the CDR3, the DNA is TGTGCCAGCAGTTTTACGGGGTTGGAGACCCAGTACTTC.

The J gene is TRBJ1-3, the V gene TRBV3-1 (or the pseudogene TRBV3-2); weak D call: TRBD1 (5 bases). Germline assignment: CDR1 LGHDT and CDR2 YNNKEL (reference sequence). The CDR3 is 14 amino acids. V was pared by 5 bases and J by 0 bases, with 8 bases between. As DNA, the CDR3 is TGTGCCAGCAGCACAGGATCCTCTGGAAACACCATATATTTT. Encoded protein: CASSTGSSGNTIYF.

The V gene is TRBV12-3 or TRBV12-4, the J gene TRBJ1-2; 7 bases agree with TRBD1. CDR3 size: 12 residues. V dropped 7 bases and J dropped 7; count of bases not matched to a gene: 6. The CDR3 DNA sequence: TGTGCCAGCAACGCAGGGGGATTTGGCTACACCTTC. Amino acid sequence: CASNAGGFGYTF.

This clone appeared a few times. V usage is TRBV7-9 and J usage is TRBJ2-5; 11 bases match TRBD2. The germline CDR1 and CDR2 sequences are SEHNR and FQNEAQ (reference sequence). With 4 bases clipped from V and 3 bases from J, the junction kept 4 bases outside the gene matches. The CDR3 has 15 amino acids. CDR3 in amino acids: CASSSQTSGEETQYF. The DNA for the CDR3 is TGTGCCAGCAGCTCACAGACTAGCGGGGAAGAGACCCAGTACTTC.

At least ten counts were recorded for this clone. This chain joins TRBV4-3 and TRBJ2-3; TRBD2 aligns across 11 bases. V gave up 0 bases and J gave up 6 bases; unmatched junction bases: 11. The CDR3 loop spans 18 amino acids. From germline, CDR1 is LGHNA and CDR2 YSLEER. The CDR3 nucleotides read TGCGCCAGCAGCCAAGATTTCGGGACTAGCGGTTGGGGCGATACGCAGTATTTT. Protein product: CASSQDFGTSGWGDTQYF.

The J gene is TRBJ1-6, the V gene TRBV4-3; D might be TRBD1 (5 bases). Per germline, CDR1 LGHNA and CDR2 YSLEER. The CDR3 totals 16 residues. Trimming cost V 3 bases and J 9 bases, with 18 bases left between them. The CDR3 nucleotides are TGCGCCAGCAGCCAGGACCGGACGGGGGGAGGTTCACCCCTCCACTTT. It codes for CASSQDRTGGGSPLHF.

The CDR3 here is CASSYPGLAPKTQYF. The CDR3 coding sequence is TGTGCCAGCAGTTACCCCGGACTAGCTCCTAAGACCCAGTACTTC. The gene calls are TRBV6-2 or TRBV6-3 and TRBJ2-5, with 8 bases identical to TRBD2. After removal of 2 bases from V and 6 bases from J, the junction contained 8 bases not matched to a gene. Germline V lookup: CDR1 MNHEY, CDR2 SVGEGT. The CDR3 extends over 15 amino acids.